This section outlines one TCR beta chain sequence together with its context. The antigen remains undetermined. Together with a sample-barcoded 5' primer, a J-beta primer mix was included in a second PCR lasting about 7 to 12 cycles. Paired-end reads containing CDR3 totaled no fewer than 2.5 million for each sample. TCRdb recomputed calls from the 5' RACE reads with MiXCR, one row per CDR3 protein. This sample has about 780,000 distinct CDR3 sequences, with roughly 46% found just once. This CDR3 has 13 amino acids. CDR1 is LNHNV, CDR2 YYDKDF, per germline (reference sequence). V lost 4 bases and J 0 bases, leaving 7 bases between the germline ends. The record originates from a study of blood T cells in healthy people across ages. General study results and limits: Diversity estimated from one million T cells was considered an underestimate.

The sequenced sample was blood. This chain connects TRBV15 to TRBJ2-7; TRBD1 is a possible D gene (5 bases). This receptor was taken from a man older than 75 in good health. The CDR3 coding sequence is TGTGCCACCAGCAAGGGGATCTCCTACGAGCAGTACTTC. Protein product: CATSKGISYEQYF.